Below, 21 T cell receptor beta chains from the same sample are listed, as sequenced in a study of T cell responses to AZD1222 COVID-19 vaccine. The data were produced by immunoSEQ multiplex PCR, yet TCRdb's version contains in-frame clones alone and is incomplete. Here the sample spans 150,000 to 200,000 clones, just under 95% being singletons. Sequencing used peripheral blood, obtained on day 0 of AZD1222 vaccination. Every receptor here comes from an adult in good health.

The chain recombines TRBV6-2 or TRBV6-3 with TRBJ2-5, with 10 bases that match TRBD2. The V gene end was trimmed by 5 bases and the J gene end by 0 bases; junction bases not matched to a gene: 9. This CDR3 region has 17 residues. Germline loops: CDR1 MNHEY, CDR2 SVGEGT. The DNA of the CDR3 is TGTGCCAGCAGTGGACTAGCGGAGAGACAGTACCAAGAGACCCAGTACTTC. It translates to CASSGLAERQYQETQYF.

The genes are TRBV6-5 and TRBJ1-2; TRBD1 is a possible D gene (5 bases). This CDR3 is built from 13 residues. V was trimmed by 4 bases and J by 6 bases, leaving 12 bases between them. Germline assignment: CDR1 MNHEY and CDR2 SVGAGI. CDR3 in amino acids: CASSSGHYDGYTF. The CDR3 nucleotides are TGTGCCAGCAGTTCCGGACATTACGATGGCTACACCTTC.

V usage is TRBV6-5 and J usage is TRBJ2-1, with a possible D match to TRBD2 (5 bases). The ends were cut back, 7 bases at V and 0 bases at J, with 13 bases in the middle. Germline CDR1 MNHEY, CDR2 SVGAGI. The CDR3 sequence is 15 residues long. In DNA form, the CDR3 reads TGTGCCAGCAACGCCTGGGAGAGCTCCTACAATGAGCAGTTCTTC. Residues: CASNAWESSYNEQFF.

This chain links TRBV11-2 with TRBJ2-1; TRBD1 matches 8 bases. Losses at the gene ends were 4 bases for V and 6 bases for J; bases not matched to a gene: 8. The CDR3 contains 15 residues. Looked up from germline, CDR1 is SGHAT and CDR2 is FQNNGV. CDR3 sequence: CASSSSDRGGNEQFF. The CDR3 nucleotides are TGTGCCAGCAGCTCCTCCGACAGGGGAGGCAATGAGCAGTTCTTC. Based on the CDR3 plus reference TRBV11-2 and TRBJ2-1, the full variable domain is EAGVAQSPRYKIIEKRQSVAFWCNPISGHATLYWYQQILGQGPKLLIQFQNNGVVDDSQLPKDRFSAERLKGVDSTLKIQPAKLEDSAVYLCASSSSDRGGNEQFFGPGTRLTVL.

This clone was detected only a few times. This chain uses TRBV10-1 with TRBJ1-1; D is perhaps TRBD1 (6 bases). The V and J ends lost 0 bases and 4 bases respectively, with 9 bases between them. Germline V gives CDR1 WNHNN, CDR2 SYGVQD (reference sequence). CDR3 length: 14 amino acids. CDR3 in DNA: TGCGCCAGCAGTGAGTCGAGGGGGAGCACTGAAGCTTTCTTT. This codes for CASSESRGSTEAFF.

V and J are TRBV29-1 and TRBJ1-3; D ambiguous. The CDR3 sequence is 13 residues long. The V gene lost 4 bases and the J gene lost 6 bases, with 13 bases spanning the gap. Per germline, CDR1 SQVTM and CDR2 ANQGSEA. The DNA for the CDR3 is TGCAGCGTTGTGGGAGGGAATTTAAACACCATATATTTT. This translates into CSVVGGNLNTIYF.

The chain uses TRBV5-1 and TRBJ2-1, with TRBD1 matching over 7 bases. V trimming: 1 base; J trimming: 9 bases; junction bases outside the gene matches: 4. This CDR3 is 13 amino acids long. CDR1 SGHRS and CDR2 YFSETQ come from the germline V gene. This CDR3 is CASSLPDRAEQFF. CDR3 coding DNA: TGCGCCAGCAGCTTGCCTGACAGGGCTGAGCAGTTCTTC.

The gene calls are TRBV25-1 and TRBJ1-2; D is unclear. The CDR3 has 13 amino acids. Per the germline V gene, CDR1 is MGHDK and CDR2 is SYGVNS. Trimming took off 7 bases at V and 3 bases at J, with 12 bases between the two ends. The CDR3 region is CASIGWRDYGYTF. CDR3 bases: TGTGCCAGCATAGGATGGAGGGACTATGGCTACACCTTC.

The rearrangement links TRBV3-1 (or the pseudogene TRBV3-2) to TRBJ2-1; D gene unclear. The germline CDR1 and CDR2 sequences are LGHDT and YNNKEL (reference sequence). Trimming pared 1 base from V and 8 bases from J, leaving 12 bases between. The CDR3 totals 14 residues. The CDR3 region has the DNA TGTGCCAGCAGCCAAGCTCTAAGCAGCGATGAGCAGTTCTTC. It specifies CASSQALSSDEQFF.

The chain couples TRBV5-4 to TRBJ2-2, with a tentative D call TRBD1 (5 bases). Trimming removed 4 bases at V and 1 base at J, with 11 bases between. There are 15 residues in the CDR3. The germline V gene encodes CDR1 SGHNT and CDR2 YYREEE (reference sequence). CDR3 nucleotide sequence: TGTGCCAGCAGCAGATCGACAGAGAACACCGGGGAGCTGTTTTTT. Translating it yields CASSRSTENTGELFF.

The rearrangement uses TRBV13 and TRBJ1-1; 12 bases align to TRBD1. V was pared by 2 bases and J by 1 base, with 11 bases of the junction left unmatched. The germline V gene has CDR1 PRHDT and CDR2 FYEKMQ (reference sequence). CDR3 length: 19 residues. The CDR3 protein is CASSLYRGTGGVWNTEAFF. The CDR3 nucleotides read TGTGCCAGCAGCTTATATCGCGGGACAGGGGGCGTCTGGAACACTGAAGCTTTCTTT.

V and J are TRBV4-1 and TRBJ1-5; D unresolved. The CDR3 covers 13 residues. V was shortened by 1 base and J by 6 bases, with 7 bases between the two germline ends. The germline CDR1 and CDR2 sequences are MGHRA and YSYEKL. CDR3 residues: CASSQVLGQPQHF. The CDR3 DNA sequence: TGCGCCAGCAGCCAAGTCCTAGGTCAGCCCCAGCATTTT.

J is TRBJ2-5 and V is TRBV7-6, with TRBD1 matching 8 bases. The V segment lost 1 base and the J segment 4 bases; nucleotides outside the gene matches: 5. The CDR3 spans 15 residues. Per the germline V gene, CDR1 is SGHVS and CDR2 is FNYEAQ. CDR3 coding DNA: TGTGCCAGCAGCTTAGGGACAGGGCAGGGAGAGACCCAGTACTTC. Residues: CASSLGTGQGETQYF.

The chain combines TRBV6-5 with TRBJ1-1; no reliable D call. The V gene lost 0 bases and the J gene lost 2 bases, with 7 bases spanning the gap. The length of the CDR3 is 14 residues. CDR1 is MNHEY and CDR2 is SVGAGI in the germline V gene. CDR3 coding DNA: TGTGCCAGCAGTTACTCGAGAGAAAACACTGAAGCTTTCTTT. This gives the protein CASSYSRENTEAFF.

The chain recombines TRBV6-6 with TRBJ1-2; D unclear. CDR1 is MNHNY, CDR2 SVGAGI, per germline (reference sequence). With 6 bases removed from V and 0 bases from J, the gap between germline ends came to 8 bases. The CDR3 is 13 residues long. The CDR3 nucleotides are TGTGCCAGCAGCGGGGAGGCTAACTATGGCTACACCTTC. It yields the protein CASSGEANYGYTF.

The chain couples TRBV9 to TRBJ2-2; unclear D gene. This CDR3 has 13 residues. V was shortened by 10 bases and J by 0 bases, with 10 bases between the two germline ends. Germline CDR1 reads SGDLS; CDR2 reads YYNGEE. This CDR3 reads CASNRANTGELFF. CDR3 DNA sequence: TGTGCCTCCAACCGAGCGAACACCGGGGAGCTGTTTTTT.

The V call is TRBV18, the J call TRBJ2-3, with TRBD1 matching 8 bases. Germline CDR1 and CDR2: KGHSH and LQKENI. The CDR3 sequence is 15 residues long. V was pared by 5 bases and J by 0 bases, with 4 bases of the junction left unmatched. The DNA of the CDR3 is TGTGCCAGCTCAGCGGACAGGGCTAGCACAGATACGCAGTATTTT. Translating it yields CASSADRASTDTQYF.

This chain uses TRBV5-8 with TRBJ1-2; 7 bases map to TRBD1. The CDR3 totals 14 residues. V dropped 4 bases and J dropped 2; count of bases not matched to a gene: 5. CDR1 is SGHTS, CDR2 YDEGEE, per germline. The CDR3 DNA reads TGTGCCAGCAGCCCGGGACAGCAGAACTATGGCTACACCTTC. It is translated as CASSPGQQNYGYTF.

The rearrangement links TRBV30 to TRBJ2-5; D is uncertain. The CDR3 runs to 13 residues. CDR1 is GTSNPN, CDR2 SVGIG, per germline (reference sequence). V lost 0 bases, J lost 2 bases, and 7 bases lay in between. The CDR3 region is CAWSVTVQETQYF. In nucleotides, the CDR3 is TGTGCCTGGAGTGTAACAGTACAAGAGACCCAGTACTTC.

V usage is TRBV3-1 (or the pseudogene TRBV3-2) and J usage is TRBJ1-1, with a weak D call TRBD1 (6 bases). Germline CDR1 LGHDT, CDR2 YNNKEL (reference sequence). This CDR3 is 15 amino acids long. The V end was cut by 3 bases, the J end by 1 base, with 12 bases between. The CDR3 loop reads CASSHHREGNTEAFF. CDR3 in DNA: TGTGCCAGCAGCCACCACAGGGAGGGGAACACTGAAGCTTTCTTT.

The J gene is TRBJ1-2, the V gene TRBV10-1, with a weak D call TRBD1 (5 bases). CDR3 size: 12 residues. Germline assignment: CDR1 WNHNN and CDR2 SYGVQD (reference sequence). Trimming removed 5 bases from V and 5 bases from J, with 9 bases in between. The CDR3 DNA follows: TGCGCCAGCAGTCCCCAGGGATATGGCTACACCTTC. As protein: CASSPQGYGYTF.